These T cell receptor beta chains were read from a single sample in a study of blood T cell repertoires in COVID-19. The table came from immunoSEQ multiplex PCR; TCRdb's copy has only in-frame clones and leaves some out. The profile shows about 230,000 clones, approximately 87% of them singletons. Sequencing was performed on peripheral blood. These receptors came from a woman in her 70s with active or convalescent COVID-19. Each CDR3 is given with its conserved first and last residue. D genes are given only for firm matches. Clone size is given for some rows only: seen once, a few or many times, or a class if the clone is expanded.

d_call | j_call | clone_size | v_call | cdr3_aa | cdr3_nt
TRBD2 | TRBJ2-1 | - | TRBV7-7 | CASSTGLAGDNEQFF | TGTGCCAGCAGCACCGGACTAGCGGGGGACAATGAGCAGTTCTTC
- | TRBJ2-3 | - | TRBV10-3 | CACAPRQASTDTQYF | TGTGCCTGTGCCCCCCGACAGGCCAGCACAGATACGCAGTATTTT
TRBD1 | TRBJ1-3 | - | TRBV18 | CASSRQGVSGNTIYF | TGTGCCAGCTCAAGACAGGGAGTATCTGGAAACACCATATATTTT
TRBD1 | TRBJ2-6 | - | TRBV28 | CASSPGTAPSGANVLTF | TGTGCCAGCAGCCCCGGGACAGCCCCCTCTGGGGCCAACGTCCTGACTTTC
TRBD1 | TRBJ2-7 | - | TRBV28 | CASIPRDRVYEQYF | TGTGCCAGCATCCCCCGGGACAGAGTCTACGAGCAGTACTTC
- | TRBJ1-1 | - | TRBV18 | CASSPQSTRGNTEAFF | TGTGCCAGCTCACCACAGTCCACCAGGGGGAACACTGAAGCTTTCTTT
- | TRBJ1-1 | - | TRBV18 | CASSPGGTGTEAFF | TGTGCCAGCTCACCAGGGGGCACGGGCACTGAAGCTTTCTTT
- | TRBJ1-1 | - | TRBV4-1 | CASSQDGGAGQNTEAFF | TGCGCCAGCAGCCAAGATGGTGGTGCAGGGCAGAACACTGAAGCTTTCTTT
- | TRBJ2-1 | - | TRBV9 | CASSVDSGSYNEQFF | TGTGCCAGCAGCGTAGATAGCGGCTCCTACAATGAGCAGTTCTTC
TRBD1 | TRBJ1-2 | - | TRBV9 | CASSPRQGGRNHGYTF | TGTGCCAGCAGCCCCCGGCAGGGGGGTAGGAATCATGGCTACACCTTC
TRBD1 | TRBJ1-1 | - | TRBV29-1 | CSVGQGPIAGTTEAFF | TGCAGCGTCGGACAGGGGCCGATAGCCGGAACCACTGAAGCTTTCTTT
- | TRBJ1-2 | - | TRBV7-8 | CASSLALGVGYGYTF | TGTGCCAGCAGCTTAGCGCTAGGGGTAGGGTATGGCTACACCTTC
- | TRBJ1-3 | - | TRBV5-1 | CASSLAQGSGTIYF | TGCGCCAGCAGCTTGGCACAAGGCTCAGGGACCATATATTTT
TRBD1 | TRBJ2-3 | - | TRBV12-3/TRBV12-4 | CASRPTGADTQYF | TGTGCCAGCAGGCCGACAGGGGCAGATACGCAGTATTTT
TRBD1 | TRBJ2-7 | - | TRBV10-3 | CASQGASYEQYF | TGTGCCTCCCAGGGGGCCTCCTACGAGCAGTACTTC
- | TRBJ1-1 | - | TRBV6-5 | CASRRGGENTEAFF | TGTGCCAGCCGACGGGGTGGAGAGAACACTGAAGCTTTCTTT
- | TRBJ2-5 | - | TRBV11-2 | CASSQGTSMQETQYF | TGTGCCAGCAGCCAAGGGACTTCTATGCAAGAGACCCAGTACTTC
- | TRBJ2-7 | - | TRBV9 | CASSVGAVHYEQYF | TGTGCCAGCAGCGTAGGGGCAGTTCACTACGAGCAGTACTTC
- | TRBJ1-4 | - | TRBV7-9 | CASSLTGTTNEKLFF | TGTGCCAGCAGCTTAACAGGGACAACTAATGAAAAACTGTTTTTT
TRBD1 | TRBJ1-1 | - | TRBV18 | CASSRTGTGGTEAFF | TGTGCCAGCTCACGGACAGGGACAGGAGGGACTGAAGCTTTCTTT
- | TRBJ1-4 | - | TRBV7-2 | CASRPAGVREKLFF | TGTGCCAGCCGGCCGGCAGGGGTTCGTGAAAAACTGTTTTTT
- | TRBJ1-2 | - | TRBV6-2/TRBV6-3 | CASSDGTGYGYTF | TGTGCCAGCAGCGACGGGACTGGGTATGGCTACACCTTC
TRBD1 | TRBJ1-5 | - | TRBV6-5 | CASIRGQADQPQHF | TGTGCCAGCATAAGAGGACAGGCCGATCAGCCCCAGCATTTT
- | TRBJ2-1 | - | TRBV21-1 | CASLSIELAGGSSYNEQFF | TGTGCCAGCCTGAGCATTGAACTAGCGGGAGGAAGCTCCTACAATGAGCAGTTCTTC
- | TRBJ2-7 | - | TRBV5-4 | CASSFPGDYEQYF | TGTGCCAGCAGCTTTCCGGGAGACTACGAGCAGTACTTC
TRBD1 | TRBJ2-7 | - | TRBV5-5 | CASSLTGQGRSEQYF | TGTGCCAGCAGCTTGACCGGACAGGGTCGGTCCGAGCAGTACTTC
- | TRBJ2-2 | - | TRBV18 | CASSPPTRRAGELFF | TGTGCCAGCTCACCACCAACTAGAAGAGCCGGGGAGCTGTTTTTT
TRBD1 | TRBJ1-1 | - | TRBV11-2 | CASSQAAPGQGYSTEAFF | TGTGCCAGCAGCCAGGCCGCCCCGGGACAGGGTTACAGCACTGAAGCTTTCTTT
TRBD1 | TRBJ1-2 | - | TRBV6-2/TRBV6-3 | CASSYSLGQIYGYTF | TGTGCCAGCAGTTACTCGCTGGGACAGATCTATGGCTACACCTTC
TRBD1 | TRBJ2-2 | - | TRBV7-8 | CASRPGQGASGELFF | TGTGCCAGCAGGCCGGGACAGGGGGCTTCCGGGGAGCTGTTTTTT
TRBD2 | TRBJ2-7 | - | TRBV10-1 | CASSGLAGGSYEQYF | TGCGCCAGCAGTGGACTAGCGGGAGGCTCCTACGAGCAGTACTTC
- | TRBJ2-1 | - | TRBV29-1 | CSVGVGRVGFSSYNEQFF | TGCAGCGTTGGTGTCGGCAGGGTTGGATTCAGCTCCTACAATGAGCAGTTCTTC
- | TRBJ1-5 | - | TRBV10-3 | CAISDRGSLGGQPQHF | TGTGCCATCAGTGACAGGGGAAGTTTGGGCGGTCAGCCCCAGCATTTT
TRBD1 | TRBJ1-6 | - | TRBV29-1 | CSVKIGQANNSPLHF | TGCAGCGTCAAAATAGGACAGGCAAATAATTCACCCCTCCACTTT
- | TRBJ1-2 | - | TRBV18 | CASSPQGLRDYGYTF | TGTGCCAGCTCGCCTCAAGGGCTCAGGGACTATGGCTACACCTTC
TRBD1 | TRBJ2-3 | few | TRBV19 | CASSIRTGLRGDTQYF | TGTGCCAGTAGTATCAGGACAGGGCTGAGAGGAGATACGCAGTATTTT
- | TRBJ2-4 | - | TRBV18 | CASSPPQGTDIQYF | TGTGCCAGCTCACCACCGCAGGGGACGGACATTCAGTACTTC
- | TRBJ1-1 | - | TRBV5-1 | CASSLGVGANTEAFF | TGCGCCAGCAGCTTGGGGGTAGGGGCGAACACTGAAGCTTTCTTT
- | TRBJ1-5 | - | TRBV7-9 | CASSFEGDQPQHF | TGTGCCAGCAGCTTTGAGGGGGACCAGCCCCAGCATTTT
TRBD2 | TRBJ2-2 | - | TRBV2 | CASTLGLAGMNGELFF | TGTGCCAGCACCTTAGGACTAGCGGGGATGAACGGGGAGCTGTTTTTT